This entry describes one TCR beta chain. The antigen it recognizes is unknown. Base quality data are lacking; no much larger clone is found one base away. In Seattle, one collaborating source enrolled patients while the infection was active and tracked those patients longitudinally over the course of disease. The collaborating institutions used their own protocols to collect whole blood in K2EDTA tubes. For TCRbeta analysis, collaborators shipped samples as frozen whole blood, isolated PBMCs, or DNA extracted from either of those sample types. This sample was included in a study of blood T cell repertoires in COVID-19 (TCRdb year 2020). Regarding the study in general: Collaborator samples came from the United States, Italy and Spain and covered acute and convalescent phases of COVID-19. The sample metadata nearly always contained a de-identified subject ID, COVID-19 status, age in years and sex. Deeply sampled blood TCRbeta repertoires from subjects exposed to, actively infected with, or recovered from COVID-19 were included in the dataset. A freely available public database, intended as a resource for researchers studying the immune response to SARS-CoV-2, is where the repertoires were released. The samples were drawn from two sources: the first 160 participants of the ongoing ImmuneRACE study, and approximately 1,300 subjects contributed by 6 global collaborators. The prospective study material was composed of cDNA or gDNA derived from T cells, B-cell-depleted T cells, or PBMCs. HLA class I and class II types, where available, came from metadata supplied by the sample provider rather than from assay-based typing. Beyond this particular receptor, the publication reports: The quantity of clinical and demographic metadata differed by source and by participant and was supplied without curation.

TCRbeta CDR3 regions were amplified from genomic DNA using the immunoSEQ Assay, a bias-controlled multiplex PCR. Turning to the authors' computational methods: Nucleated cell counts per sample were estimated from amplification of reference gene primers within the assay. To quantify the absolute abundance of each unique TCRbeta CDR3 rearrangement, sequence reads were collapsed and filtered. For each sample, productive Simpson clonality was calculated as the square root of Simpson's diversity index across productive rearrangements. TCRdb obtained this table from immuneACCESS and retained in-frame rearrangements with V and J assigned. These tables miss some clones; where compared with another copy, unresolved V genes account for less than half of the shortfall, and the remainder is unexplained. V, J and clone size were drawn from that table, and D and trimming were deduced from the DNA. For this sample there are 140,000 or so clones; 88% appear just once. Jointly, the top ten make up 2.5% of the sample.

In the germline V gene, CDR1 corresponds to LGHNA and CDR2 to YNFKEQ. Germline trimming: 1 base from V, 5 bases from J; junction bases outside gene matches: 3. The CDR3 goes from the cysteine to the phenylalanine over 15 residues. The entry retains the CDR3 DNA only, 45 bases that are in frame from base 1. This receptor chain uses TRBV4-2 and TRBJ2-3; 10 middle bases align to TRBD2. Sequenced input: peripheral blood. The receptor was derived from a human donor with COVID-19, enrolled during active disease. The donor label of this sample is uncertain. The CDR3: CASSQVTSGLDTQYF. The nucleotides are TGTGCCAGCAGCCAAGTGACTAGCGGGCTAGATACGCAGTATTTT.